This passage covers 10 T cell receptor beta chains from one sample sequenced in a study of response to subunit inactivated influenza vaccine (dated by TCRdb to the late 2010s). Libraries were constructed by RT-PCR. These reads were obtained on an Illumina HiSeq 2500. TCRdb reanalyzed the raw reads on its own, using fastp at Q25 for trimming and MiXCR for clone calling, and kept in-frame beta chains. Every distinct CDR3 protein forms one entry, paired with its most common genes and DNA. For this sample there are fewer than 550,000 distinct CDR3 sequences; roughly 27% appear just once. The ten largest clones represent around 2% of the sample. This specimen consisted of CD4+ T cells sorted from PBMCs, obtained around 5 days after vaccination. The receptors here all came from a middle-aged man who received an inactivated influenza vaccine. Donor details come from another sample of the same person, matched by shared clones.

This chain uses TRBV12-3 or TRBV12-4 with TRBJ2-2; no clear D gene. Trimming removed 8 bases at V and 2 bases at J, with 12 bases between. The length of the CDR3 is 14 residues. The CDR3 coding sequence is TGTGCCAGCCTCATTGGGCGAAACACCGGGGAGCTGTTTTTT. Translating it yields CASLIGRNTGELFF.

CDR3 bases: TGCAGTGCTGCGGGACTAGCGGGAGGGACCCAGTACTTC. Encoded protein: CSAAGLAGGTQYF. The chain is built from TRBV20-1 and TRBJ2-5; 15 bases line up with TRBD2. Germline CDR1 reads DFQATT; CDR2 reads SNEGSKA (reference sequence). The CDR3 is 13 amino acids. V dropped 5 bases and J dropped 7; count of bases not matched to a gene: 2.

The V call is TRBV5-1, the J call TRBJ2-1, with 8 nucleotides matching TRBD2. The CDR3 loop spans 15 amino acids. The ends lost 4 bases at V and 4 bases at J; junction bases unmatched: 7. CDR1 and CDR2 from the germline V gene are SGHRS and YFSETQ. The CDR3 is CASSRSGRLYNEQFF. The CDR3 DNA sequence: TGCGCCAGCAGCCGAAGCGGGAGACTTTACAATGAGCAGTTCTTC.

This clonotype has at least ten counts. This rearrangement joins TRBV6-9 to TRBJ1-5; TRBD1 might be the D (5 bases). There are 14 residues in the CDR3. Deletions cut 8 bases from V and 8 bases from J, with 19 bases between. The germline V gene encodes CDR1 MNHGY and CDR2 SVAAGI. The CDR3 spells CASGRANPWEPQHF. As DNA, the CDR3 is TGTGCCAGCGGCAGGGCAAATCCCTGGGAGCCCCAGCATTTT.

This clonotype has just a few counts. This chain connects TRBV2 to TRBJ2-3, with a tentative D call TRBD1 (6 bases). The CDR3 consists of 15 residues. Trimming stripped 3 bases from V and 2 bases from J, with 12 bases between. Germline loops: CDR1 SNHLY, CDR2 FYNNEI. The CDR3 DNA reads TGTGCCAGCAGTGATCAGGGGAAGGTCACAGATACGCAGTATTTT. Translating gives CASSDQGKVTDTQYF.

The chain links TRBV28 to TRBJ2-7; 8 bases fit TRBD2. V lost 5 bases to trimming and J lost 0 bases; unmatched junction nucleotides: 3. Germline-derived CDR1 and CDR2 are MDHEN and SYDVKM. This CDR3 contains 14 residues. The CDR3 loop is CASSGLAASYEQYF. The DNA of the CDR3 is TGTGCCAGCAGTGGACTAGCCGCCTCCTACGAGCAGTACTTC.

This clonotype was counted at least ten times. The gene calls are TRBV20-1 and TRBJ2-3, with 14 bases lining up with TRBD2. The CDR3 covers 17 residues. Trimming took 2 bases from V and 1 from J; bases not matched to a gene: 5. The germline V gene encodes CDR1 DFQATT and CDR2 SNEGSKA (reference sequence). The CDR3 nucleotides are TGCAGTGCTAGAAGGACTAGCGGGGGGCCCGGCACAGATACGCAGTATTTT. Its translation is CSARRTSGGPGTDTQYF.

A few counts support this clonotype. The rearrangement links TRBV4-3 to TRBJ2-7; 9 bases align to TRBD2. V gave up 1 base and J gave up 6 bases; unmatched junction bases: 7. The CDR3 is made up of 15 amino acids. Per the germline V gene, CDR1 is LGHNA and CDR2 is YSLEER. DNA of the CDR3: TGCGCCAGCAGCCAAGCGTTAGCGGGAGTTAGCGAGCAGTACTTC. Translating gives CASSQALAGVSEQYF.

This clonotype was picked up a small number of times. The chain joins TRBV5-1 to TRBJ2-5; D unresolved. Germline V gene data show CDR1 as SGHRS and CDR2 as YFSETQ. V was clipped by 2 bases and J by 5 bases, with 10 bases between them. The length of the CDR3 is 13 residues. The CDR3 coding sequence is TGCGCCAGCAGCTTTCGGATGGGGGAGACCCAGTACTTC. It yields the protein CASSFRMGETQYF.

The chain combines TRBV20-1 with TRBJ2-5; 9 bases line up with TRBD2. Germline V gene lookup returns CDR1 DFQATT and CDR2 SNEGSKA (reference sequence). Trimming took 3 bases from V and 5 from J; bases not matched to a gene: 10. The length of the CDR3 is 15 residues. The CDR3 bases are TGCAGTGCTAGGATCCCTAGCGGGGCCTGGGAGACCCAGTACTTC. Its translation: CSARIPSGAWETQYF.